The rows below give T cell receptor beta chains drawn from one sample of a study of spatial heterogeneity in lung cancer. TCRdb independently ran MiXCR on the 5' RACE reads; one entry per CDR3 protein. The sample has almost 9,500 distinct CDR3 sequences, 5% to 6.5% seen once. The sample was lung tumor tissue, taken at surgery. These receptors originate from a male donor with early-stage non-small cell lung cancer. Both conserved end residues are part of each CDR3. A D gene is named only where the DNA matches it firmly. The listing skips clone size in some rows; elsewhere it reads once, few, many or a size class.

TRBV14	few	TRBD1	TRBJ2-7	CASSPDRGAYEQYF	TGTGCCAGCAGCCCGGACAGGGGGGCCTACGAGCAGTACTTC
TRBV4-3	few	TRBD2	TRBJ2-3	CASSQGVWRGGRTDTQYF	TGCGCCAGCAGCCAAGGGGTCTGGCGGGGGGGACGCACAGATACGCAGTATTTT
TRBV12-3/TRBV12-4	many	NA	TRBJ1-2	CASSLDWHGYGYTF	TGTGCCAGCAGTTTAGATTGGCACGGCTATGGCTACACCTTC
TRBV5-4	many	NA	TRBJ1-6	CASSLNGISPLHF	TGTGCCAGCAGCTTGAACGGGATCTCACCCCTCCACTTT
TRBV10-3	few	NA	TRBJ2-2	CASRLGAANTGELFF	TGTGCCTCCCGCTTGGGAGCAGCGAACACCGGGGAGCTGTTTTTT
TRBV5-6	NA	NA	TRBJ2-2	CASSPMESGELFF	TGTGCCAGCAGCCCGATGGAAAGCGGGGAGCTGTTTTTT
TRBV6-5	NA	TRBD1	TRBJ2-7	CASNPSTGALPYEQYF	TGTGCCAGCAACCCGAGTACAGGGGCTCTCCCCTACGAGCAGTACTTC
TRBV25-1	many	NA	TRBJ1-2	CASRDRRSYGYTF	TGTGCCAGCAGGGACCGGCGAAGCTATGGCTACACCTTC
TRBV6-1	many	TRBD1	TRBJ1-5	CASRGQGEVQPQHF	TGTGCCAGCAGGGGACAGGGGGAAGTTCAGCCCCAGCATTTT
TRBV20-1	many	TRBD2	TRBJ2-1	CSARRPSGGSSYNEQFF	TGCAGTGCGCGAAGACCTAGCGGGGGGAGCTCCTACAATGAGCAGTTCTTC
TRBV20-1	few	NA	TRBJ1-6	CSAAPGLSSYNSPLHF	TGCAGTGCTGCTCCAGGGTTGAGCTCCTATAATTCACCCCTCCACTTT
TRBV6-5	many	TRBD1	TRBJ1-6	CASSPDRDSPLHF	TGTGCCAGCAGCCCGGACAGGGATTCACCCCTCCACTTT
TRBV25-1	medium-sized	NA	TRBJ1-1	CASSGTGSAFF	TGTGCCAGCAGTGGAACAGGGTCGGCTTTCTTT
TRBV5-1	many	NA	TRBJ2-6	CASSSQGSGANVLTF	TGCGCCAGCAGCTCGCAGGGCTCTGGGGCCAACGTCCTGACTTTC
TRBV7-9	many	TRBD1	TRBJ1-6	CASSTGTGYISPLHF	TGTGCCAGCAGTACCGGGACAGGGTACATCTCACCCCTCCACTTT
TRBV5-6	many	NA	TRBJ1-5	CASSFADQPQHF	TGTGCCAGCAGCTTTGCGGATCAGCCCCAGCATTTT
TRBV10-3	many	NA	TRBJ2-3	CAISGTRTDTQYF	TGTGCCATCAGTGGAACTCGCACAGATACGCAGTATTTT
TRBV3-1	medium-sized	NA	TRBJ1-2	CASSHPDSYGYTF	TGTGCCAGCAGCCACCCCGACAGCTATGGCTACACCTTC